Presented here are 23 T cell receptor beta chains from one specimen sequenced in a study of T cells in localized non-small cell lung cancer. Sequencing used immunoSEQ multiplex PCR; TCRdb keeps in-frame clones, though not all of them. Here the sample spans some 85,000 clones, 80% being singletons. This material consisted of PBMCs, taken before any cancer treatment. These receptors came from a man aged 40 to 69 with stage II squamous cell lung carcinoma.

The chain couples TRBV2 to TRBJ2-2, with TRBD1 as a possible D gene (7 bases). Germline values: CDR1 SNHLY, CDR2 FYNNEI. V lost 0 bases to trimming and J lost 4 bases, with 15 bases between them. There are 17 residues in the CDR3. In DNA, the CDR3 is TGTGCCAGCAGTGAAGCGCCGACAGGGAGGCGCACCGGGGAGCTGTTTTTT. As protein: CASSEAPTGRRTGELFF.

The chain links TRBV7-2 to TRBJ2-7, with D tentatively TRBD1 or TRBD2 (5 bases each). The V gene's germline CDR1 is SGHTA and CDR2 FQGNSA. This CDR3 contains 15 residues. The germline V and J ends were trimmed by 5 bases and 0 bases, with 14 bases remaining between them. The CDR3 coding sequence is TGTGCCAGCAGCCAACGGGACCGCCACTCCTACGAGCAGTACTTC. Its protein is CASSQRDRHSYEQYF.

Comment on this clone: An end of the junction does not agree with germline; a read error may underlie this. The rearrangement uses TRBV7-7 and TRBJ2-3, with D possibly matching TRBD2 (6 bases). Germline values: CDR1 SSHAT, CDR2 FNYEAQ (reference sequence). The length of the CDR3 is 16 residues. The DNA of the CDR3 is TGTGCTAGCAGCCTTGGCGGAGGGCCTAGCACAGATACGCAGTATTTT. This sequence encodes CASSLGGGPSTDTQYF. The full variable domain, with the rest looked up from reference TRBV7-7 and TRBJ2-3, is GAGVSQSPRYKVTKRGQDVTLRCDPISSHATLYWYQQALGQGPEFLTYFNYEAQPDKSGLPSDRFSAERPEGSISTLTIQRTEQRDSAMYRCASSLGGGPSTDTQYFGPGTRLTVL.

This chain uses TRBV7-9 with TRBJ1-4; D might be TRBD1 (6 bases). CDR1 and CDR2 from the germline V gene are SEHNR and FQNEAQ (reference sequence). V was clipped by 5 bases and J by 4 bases, with 17 bases between them. The CDR3 is 16 amino acids. The CDR3 coding sequence is TGTGCCAGCAGCCCAGGGTCCGGGGGCTTTAATGAAAAACTGTTTTTT. Residues: CASSPGSGGFNEKLFF.

This clone was detected only a few times. The genes are TRBV4-2 and TRBJ1-6, with D unresolved. The CDR3 is made up of 16 amino acids. The germline V gene has CDR1 LGHNA and CDR2 YNFKEQ. V lost 1 base to trimming and J lost 7 bases, with 14 bases between them. The CDR3 here is CASSQAIGKPNSPLHF. In nucleotides, the CDR3 is TGTGCCAGCAGCCAAGCGATAGGGAAGCCGAATTCACCCCTCCACTTT.

This sequence joins TRBV7-3 and TRBJ2-3, with TRBD2 as a possible D gene (6 bases). CDR3 length: 15 amino acids. The ends were cut back, 5 bases at V and 1 base at J, with 13 bases in the middle. Germline V lookup: CDR1 SGHTA, CDR2 FQGTGA. The chain's CDR3 is CASSAGGTRTDTQYF. The DNA of the CDR3 is TGTGCCAGCAGCGCTGGCGGGACCCGCACAGATACGCAGTATTTT.

The rearrangement uses TRBV6-5 and TRBJ1-5; tentatively, D is TRBD1 (5 bases). Trimming removed 6 bases from V and 7 bases from J, with 13 bases in between. CDR3 length equals 13 residues. CDR1 and CDR2 (germline): MNHEY, SVGAGI. The CDR3 coding sequence is TGTGCCAGCAGCCCGGGACGGGGACAGCCCCAGCATTTT. It translates to CASSPGRGQPQHF.

The genes are TRBV28 and TRBJ1-1, with D possibly matching TRBD1 (6 bases). The ends were cut back, 2 bases at V and 4 bases at J, with 17 bases in the middle. The germline CDR1 and CDR2 sequences are MDHEN and SYDVKM. CDR3 size: 16 residues. The CDR3 here is CASSLVSGGVGTEAFF. The DNA for the CDR3 is TGTGCCAGCAGTTTAGTCTCGGGGGGCGTAGGCACTGAAGCTTTCTTT.

This sequence joins TRBV7-8 and TRBJ2-1; D might be TRBD2 (6 bases). The germline V gene has CDR1 SGHVS and CDR2 FQNEAQ. The CDR3 has 14 amino acids. V lost 5 bases to trimming and J lost 5 bases, with 13 bases between them. The CDR3 DNA reads TGTGCCAGCAGCCTTGGGGGGTTAAACAATGAGCAGTTCTTC. This gives the protein CASSLGGLNNEQFF.

The chain has TRBV14 and TRBJ2-7; no definite D call. CDR1 is SGHDN and CDR2 is FVKESK in the germline V gene. This CDR3 has 17 residues. Deletions cut 4 bases from V and 2 bases from J, with 21 bases between. Written as DNA, the CDR3 is TGTGCCAGCAGCCGCGCTGTTCGGTACGGAACTACCTACGAGCAGTACTTC. It is translated as CASSRAVRYGTTYEQYF. The full variable domain, rest sourced from reference TRBV14 and TRBJ2-7, is EAGVTQFPSHSVIEKGQTVTLRCDPISGHDNLYWYRRVMGKEIKFLLHFVKESKQDESGMPNNRFLAERTGGTYSTLKVQPAELEDSGVYFCASSRAVRYGTTYEQYFGPGTRLTVT.

This clone was seen many times. The J gene is TRBJ1-6, the V gene TRBV6-6, with 7 bases matching TRBD1. Per germline, CDR1 MNHNY and CDR2 SVGAGI (reference sequence). V trimming: 6 bases; J trimming: 9 bases; junction bases outside the gene matches: 5. The CDR3 totals 13 residues. Written as DNA, the CDR3 is TGTGCCAGCAGCGGGACAGAGGCTTCACCCCTCCACTTT. Protein product: CASSGTEASPLHF.

The CDR3 region is CASSSPGQGWGIGTQYF. CDR3 bases: TGTGCCAGTAGTTCCCCGGGACAGGGATGGGGTATAGGTACGCAGTATTTT. The chain links TRBV19 to TRBJ2-3; 9 nucleotides line up with TRBD1. Germline lookup yields CDR1 LNHDA and CDR2 SQIVND (reference sequence). Unmatched junction bases numbered 17, after V lost 5 bases and J lost 8 bases. The CDR3 totals 17 residues.

The chain links TRBV19 to TRBJ1-4; the match to TRBD1 covers 9 bases. The V segment lost 5 bases and the J segment 5 bases; nucleotides outside the gene matches: 6. CDR3 length: 15 residues. Germline values: CDR1 LNHDA, CDR2 SQIVND (reference sequence). The CDR3: CASSVTGTGNEKLFF. The CDR3 region has the DNA TGTGCCAGTAGTGTAACCGGGACAGGGAATGAAAAACTGTTTTTT.

V gene TRBV5-1 combines with J gene TRBJ1-1; D ambiguous. Trimming left V 1 base short and J 6 bases short, with 10 bases between. Germline CDR1 and CDR2: SGHRS and YFSETQ. The CDR3 loop spans 13 amino acids. In DNA form, the CDR3 reads TGCGCCAGCAGCTTGCTCACGGACTCTGAAGCTTTCTTT. This codes for CASSLLTDSEAFF.

This clone came up once. The V call is TRBV28, the J call TRBJ2-3; weak D call: TRBD1 (5 bases). CDR1 and CDR2 (germline): MDHEN, SYDVKM. CDR3 length: 14 residues. V lost 6 bases, J lost 2 bases, and 12 bases lay in between. The CDR3 here is CASSLGQDTDTQYF. As DNA, the CDR3 is TGTGCCAGCAGCCTTGGACAAGACACAGATACGCAGTATTTT.

The chain carries TRBV30 and TRBJ1-2; D gene uncertain. Trimming pared 3 bases from V and 1 base from J, leaving 21 bases between. This CDR3 contains 17 residues. CDR1 is GTSNPN, CDR2 SVGIG, per germline (reference sequence). CDR3 in DNA: TGTGCCTGGAGAGCTCCGGGAGTTTCTCTTTTTAACTATGGCTACACCTTC. Amino acids: CAWRAPGVSLFNYGYTF.

Concerning this clone: A read error may produce the germline difference seen at one junction end. The chain couples TRBV2 to TRBJ2-4, with no clear D. The CDR3 is 15 residues long. Germline CDR1 reads SNHLY; CDR2 reads FYNNEI. The CDR3 nucleotides are TGTGCCAGCACTGAAGAACAGATAGCCAAAAACATTCAGTACTTC. This codes for CASTEEQIAKNIQYF.

V is TRBV2 and J is TRBJ1-5; TRBD1 matches 9 bases. The CDR3 loop spans 13 amino acids. J gave up 5 bases and V 8 bases, and 4 bases lay outside the gene matches. Germline V gives CDR1 SNHLY, CDR2 FYNNEI. The CDR3 here is CASGQGPYQPQHF. DNA for the CDR3: TGTGCCAGCGGACAGGGGCCCTATCAGCCCCAGCATTTT.

The V and J genes are TRBV28 and TRBJ1-4; D gene unclear. The germline gives CDR1 MDHEN, CDR2 SYDVKM. This CDR3 comprises 14 residues. Trimming took off 2 bases at V and 8 bases at J, with 12 bases between the two ends. Here the CDR3 reads CASSLPAIGEKLFF. The CDR3 coding sequence is TGTGCCAGCAGTTTACCGGCAATAGGGGAAAAACTGTTTTTT.

This clone was detected only a few times. For the CDR3, the DNA is TGTGCCAGCAGCTCGGGACTAGCGGGATCCCCTAGGGAGCAGTACTTC. Translated, it gives CASSSGLAGSPREQYF. This chain connects TRBV7-6 to TRBJ2-7, with 13 bases aligning to TRBD2. The V and J ends lost 4 bases and 7 bases, in that order; junction bases with no gene match: 10. The CDR3 is 16 amino acids. CDR1 is SGHVS and CDR2 is FNYEAQ in the germline V gene.

This clone was detected a few times. The genes are TRBV7-2 and TRBJ2-1; D not resolved. The germline V and J ends were trimmed by 7 bases and 8 bases, with 18 bases remaining between them. The CDR3 is 14 residues long. From germline, CDR1 is SGHTA and CDR2 FQGNSA. The CDR3 DNA is TGTGCCAGCAACCCCAAGCCAGGATATGATGAGCAGTTCTTC. It is translated as CASNPKPGYDEQFF. Supplemented by reference TRBV7-2 and TRBJ2-1, the full variable domain reads GAGVSQSPSNKVTEKGKDVELRCDPISGHTALYWYRQSLGQGLEFLIYFQGNSAPDKSGLPSDRFSAERTGGSVSTLTIQRTQQEDSAVYLCASNPKPGYDEQFFGPGTRLTVL.

The J gene is TRBJ2-4, the V gene TRBV9; D is uncertain. The germline CDR1 and CDR2 sequences are SGDLS and YYNGEE. V gave up 4 bases and J gave up 0 bases, with 14 bases separating them. CDR3 size: 16 residues. CDR3 nucleotides: TGTGCCAGCAGCCCCCGGCCCGAGGTAGCCAAAAACATTCAGTACTTC. Translated, it gives CASSPRPEVAKNIQYF.

This chain uses TRBV7-2 with TRBJ1-5; no definite D call. V lost 4 bases to trimming and J lost 6 bases, with 10 bases between them. The CDR3 length is 13 residues. The germline CDR1 and CDR2 sequences are SGHTA and FQGNSA. The CDR3 DNA is TGTGCCAGCAGCTCCCAGGACGGTCAGCCCCAGCATTTT. Its translation is CASSSQDGQPQHF.